This T cell receptor beta chain derives from a study of OX40 agonist ivuxolimab in advanced cancers. Across the whole study: It was permissible to have had prior anti-PD-1, anti-PD-L1 or anti-CTLA-4 therapy, and around 41% had some. Findings and caveats of the study: Average numbers of expanded clones were greater in CD8+ T cells than in CD4+. At 0.1 to 3.0 mg/kg, clonal expansion of CD4+ and CD8+ blood T cells had occurred by week 6.

Patients were excluded for autoimmune disease history or systemic immunosuppression. TCRdb's table, derived via immunoSEQ multiplex PCR, lists solely in-frame clones and lacks some. This table holds some 60,000 clones, about 90% found once. The CDR3 is made up of 15 amino acids. In this sample, this clone turned up once. Its antigen remains unidentified. The source is an adult with an advanced solid tumor such as melanoma, head and neck, liver or kidney cancer. The gene calls are TRBV21-1 and TRBJ2-5; the table's D gene call, TRBD1, was not cross checked with the DNA. TRBV21-1 is deemed a pseudogene. The sample consisted of CD4+ or CD8+ T cells sorted from blood, taken in a trial of the OX40 agonist ivuxolimab. CDR3 coding DNA: TGTGCCAGCAACCTACTGGACAGGGGGCTGGAGACCCAGTACTTC. It translates to CASNLLDRGLETQYF.